The 24 T cell receptor beta chains below all came from one sample that was sequenced in a study of vaccination effects on CD4 cells after COVID-19. Sequencing used immunoSEQ multiplex PCR; TCRdb keeps in-frame clones, though not all of them. Among just over 55,000 clones listed, about 78% were seen once. These receptors have no known antigen. Cells that had been cultured for less than eleven days were the source of isolated CD4+ T cells. All study participants received two doses of BNT162b2 or mRNA-1273 vaccine. The sample consisted of CD4+ T cells from PBMCs cultured without peptide, taken after COVID-19 vaccination. Receptors were obtained from a human donor who received a COVID-19 vaccine.

The chain carries TRBV9 and TRBJ2-2; unclear D gene. CDR1 and CDR2 from the germline V gene are SGDLS and YYNGEE. CDR3 length equals 15 residues. The V and J ends lost 0 bases and 2 bases respectively, with 8 bases between them. The CDR3 DNA reads as TGTGCCAGCAGCGTAGGGTCCGTTAACACCGGGGAGCTGTTTTTT. This gives the protein CASSVGSVNTGELFF.

This chain uses TRBV4-3 with TRBJ1-2, with D possibly matching TRBD1 (6 bases). Germline CDR1 and CDR2: LGHNA and YSLEER. V was pared by 0 bases and J by 4 bases, with 15 bases between. This CDR3 is 16 amino acids long. The CDR3 coding sequence is TGCGCCAGCAGCCAAGATTTAGGGGGGCATGCCTATGGCTACACCTTC. This codes for CASSQDLGGHAYGYTF.

The rearrangement links TRBV19 to TRBJ1-5; D perhaps matches TRBD1 (6 bases). Germline V gene data show CDR1 as LNHDA and CDR2 as SQIVND (reference sequence). Trimming cost V 8 bases and J 6 bases, with 17 bases left between them. This CDR3 is built from 14 residues. CDR3 DNA: TGTGCCAGTCAGGGCGGCAGGGGATCTCAGCCCCAGCATTTT. Protein: CASQGGRGSQPQHF. The entire variable domain, with the rest obtained from reference TRBV19 and TRBJ1-5, is as follows: DGGITQSPKYLFRKEGQNVTLSCEQNLNHDAMYWYRQDPGQGLRLIYYSQIVNDFQKGDIAEGYSVSREKKESFPLTVTSAQKNPTAFYLCASQGGRGSQPQHFGDGTRLSIL.

The rearrangement links TRBV6-1 to TRBJ1-1; TRBD1 is a possible D gene (6 bases). This CDR3 comprises 13 residues. Trimming pared 1 base from V and 12 bases from J, leaving 15 bases between. Germline loops: CDR1 MNHNS, CDR2 SASEGT. CDR3 DNA: TGTGCCAGCAGTGAAGGCCAGGGGAACTTTCCTTTCTTT. Its protein product is CASSEGQGNFPFF.

The gene calls are TRBV11-2 and TRBJ2-1; 8 bases are a match to TRBD2. CDR3 length: 17 amino acids. V trimming: 4 bases; J trimming: 1 base; junction bases outside the gene matches: 9. Germline V gene lookup returns CDR1 SGHAT and CDR2 FQNNGV. CDR3 amino acids: CASSSGGLAGSYNEQFF. For the CDR3, the DNA is TGTGCCAGCAGCTCCGGAGGCTTAGCGGGGTCCTACAATGAGCAGTTCTTC.

This clone was observed a few times. This chain uses TRBV3-1 (or the pseudogene TRBV3-2) with TRBJ2-1; D possibly corresponds to TRBD2 (5 bases). Trimming removed 0 bases from V and 7 bases from J, with 22 bases in between. This CDR3 is 18 amino acids long. Germline values: CDR1 LGHDT, CDR2 YNNKEL (reference sequence). The CDR3 region is CASSQDGRLTLGSNEQFF. The CDR3 DNA follows: TGTGCCAGCAGCCAAGATGGGAGACTGACCTTGGGGAGTAATGAGCAGTTCTTC.

CDR3 nucleotides: TGTGCCAGTATAGAAGACCCTGGAAACACCATATATTTT. Its translation is CASIEDPGNTIYF. The V and J genes are TRBV19 and TRBJ1-3; D gene uncertain. The CDR3 runs to 13 residues. V was cut by 7 bases and J by 2 bases, with 9 bases left in between. Looked up from germline, CDR1 is LNHDA and CDR2 is SQIVND (reference sequence).

The chain carries TRBV7-2 and TRBJ2-7, with D possibly matching TRBD2 (6 bases). Trimming pared 2 bases from V and 3 bases from J, leaving 11 bases between. Germline values: CDR1 SGHTA, CDR2 FQGNSA. The CDR3 is 14 amino acids. The CDR3 here is CASSLYPSVYEQYF. For the CDR3, the DNA is TGTGCCAGCAGCTTATATCCTAGCGTCTACGAGCAGTACTTC.

The V and J genes are TRBV5-6 and TRBJ2-7; 13 bases fit TRBD2. Germline V lookup: CDR1 SGHDT, CDR2 YYEEEE. The trim removed 4 bases at V and 0 bases at J, leaving 10 bases unmatched. The CDR3 contains 18 residues. The CDR3, as DNA: TGTGCCAGCAGCCCCCAGGGACTAGCGGGGAAAATCTCCTACGAGCAGTACTTC. As protein: CASSPQGLAGKISYEQYF. The full variable domain, completed using reference TRBV5-6 and TRBJ2-7, is DAGVTQSPTHLIKTRGQQVTLRCSPKSGHDTVSWYQQALGQGPQFIFQYYEEEERQRGNFPDRFSGHQFPNYSSELNVNALLLGDSALYLCASSPQGLAGKISYEQYFGPGTRLTVT.

This chain joins TRBV5-1 and TRBJ1-4; a possible D gene is TRBD1 (5 bases). The germline V gene encodes CDR1 SGHRS and CDR2 YFSETQ. The V and J ends lost 0 bases and 7 bases respectively, with 19 bases between them. The CDR3 extends over 17 amino acids. For the CDR3, the DNA is TGCGCCAGCAGCTTGGGGACTGTCGGGGACTCGGGTGAAAAACTGTTTTTT. This codes for CASSLGTVGDSGEKLFF.

This sequence joins TRBV28 and TRBJ2-1; 9 bases map to TRBD2. The CDR3 is 17 residues long. Unmatched junction bases numbered 14, after V lost 3 bases and J lost 8 bases. Per germline, CDR1 MDHEN and CDR2 SYDVKM. The DNA of the CDR3 is TGTGCCAGCAGTTTGCCCCTCGGGGCGGGAGGGTCGGATGAGCAGTTCTTC. Translation gives CASSLPLGAGGSDEQFF.

The rearrangement links TRBV28 to TRBJ1-1; D is possibly TRBD1 (5 bases). This CDR3 has 15 residues. Germline loops: CDR1 MDHEN, CDR2 SYDVKM. The V gene lost 6 bases and the J gene lost 6 bases, with 20 bases spanning the gap. The CDR3 DNA reads TGTGCCAGCAGGCTTGGGGACCCCATCGGGGCTGAAGCTTTCTTT. It codes for CASRLGDPIGAEAFF.

This clone was counted only a few times. The chain combines TRBV4-1 with TRBJ1-1, with D uncertain. CDR3 size: 16 residues. V dropped 2 bases and J dropped 1 base, with 14 bases sitting between them. Germline loops: CDR1 MGHRA, CDR2 YSYEKL. This CDR3 reads CASSQSLRSKNTEAFF. DNA for the CDR3: TGCGCCAGCAGCCAATCACTCCGATCAAAGAACACTGAAGCTTTCTTT.

The CDR3 DNA reads TGTGCCAGCAGCCCCCTGAAGGGGAAAGACACTGAAGCTTTCTTT. Protein sequence: CASSPLKGKDTEAFF. V usage is TRBV11-2 and J usage is TRBJ1-1; D may be TRBD1 (5 bases). V was cut by 5 bases and J by 3 bases, with 16 bases left in between. CDR1 is SGHAT and CDR2 is FQNNGV in the germline V gene. This CDR3 is 15 amino acids long. Full variable domain (missing parts from reference TRBV11-2 and TRBJ1-1): EAGVAQSPRYKIIEKRQSVAFWCNPISGHATLYWYQQILGQGPKLLIQFQNNGVVDDSQLPKDRFSAERLKGVDSTLKIQPAKLEDSAVYLCASSPLKGKDTEAFFGQGTRLTVV.

V gene TRBV3-1 (or the pseudogene TRBV3-2) combines with J gene TRBJ1-4, with D tentatively TRBD1 (6 bases). Germline CDR1 LGHDT, CDR2 YNNKEL (reference sequence). This CDR3 has 15 amino acids. V dropped 5 bases and J dropped 2 bases, with 12 bases sitting between them. CDR3 loop: CASSRTGITNEKLFF. The CDR3 DNA is TGTGCCAGCAGCAGAACAGGGATCACTAATGAAAAACTGTTTTTT.

This sequence joins TRBV5-6 and TRBJ2-3; TRBD1 agrees at 10 bases. In germline, CDR1 is SGHDT, CDR2 YYEEEE. Unmatched junction bases numbered 16, after V lost 1 base and J lost 5 bases. The CDR3 covers 19 residues. CDR3 DNA: TGTGCCAGCAGCTTGTCCCGGTTAACCGGGACAGGGGTCCAAGATACGCAGTATTTT. This sequence encodes CASSLSRLTGTGVQDTQYF.

The gene calls are TRBV6-5 and TRBJ1-1; 7 bases agree with TRBD1. The CDR3 has 14 amino acids. Unmatched junction bases numbered 6, after V lost 4 bases and J lost 4 bases. CDR1 and CDR2 from the germline V gene are MNHEY and SVGAGI. CDR3 sequence (DNA): TGTGCCAGCAGTTCCCCTCAGGGGGTCACTGAAGCTTTCTTT. The encoded protein is CASSSPQGVTEAFF.

This chain uses TRBV6-5 with TRBJ1-2; D is undetermined. Trimming took 5 bases from V and 4 from J, leaving 14 bases between them. Germline V gene lookup returns CDR1 MNHEY and CDR2 SVGAGI. CDR3 size: 14 residues. Here the CDR3 DNA reads TGTGCCAGCAGTAGCATAGGGCCGATCTATGGCTACACCTTC. It is translated as CASSSIGPIYGYTF.

The chain is built from TRBV28 and TRBJ1-5; D gene ambiguous. Germline V lookup: CDR1 MDHEN, CDR2 SYDVKM. The ends were cut back, 4 bases at V and 2 bases at J, with 6 bases in the middle. There are 13 residues in the CDR3. CDR3 DNA: TGTGCCAGCAGTTGGGTCGGCAATCAGCCCCAGCATTTT. Amino acids: CASSWVGNQPQHF.

The V call is TRBV6-5, the J call TRBJ1-5, with a possible D match to TRBD1 (5 bases). Trimming removed 6 bases from V and 0 bases from J, with 12 bases in between. The V gene's germline CDR1 is MNHEY and CDR2 SVGAGI. The CDR3 sequence is 15 residues long. The chain's CDR3 is CASSVTGPSNQPQHF. The DNA for the CDR3 is TGTGCCAGCAGCGTGACGGGACCTAGCAATCAGCCCCAGCATTTT.

This rearrangement joins TRBV30 to TRBJ2-3, with D possibly being TRBD1 (5 bases). Trimming took 6 bases from V and 3 from J, leaving 10 bases between them. Germline CDR1 and CDR2: GTSNPN and SVGIG (reference sequence). The CDR3 covers 12 residues. Written as DNA, the CDR3 is TGTGCCTGCTACAGGTTAACAGATACGCAGTATTTT. It translates to CACYRLTDTQYF. Drawing the rest from reference TRBV30 and TRBJ2-3, the complete variable domain is SQTIHQWPATLVQPVGSPLSLECTVEGTSNPNLYWYRQAAGRGLQLLFYSVGIGQISSEVPQNLSASRPQDRQFILSSKKLLLSDSGFYLCACYRLTDTQYFGPGTRLTVL.

This clone was seen a few times. The chain couples TRBV3-1 (or the pseudogene TRBV3-2) to TRBJ2-7; maybe TRBD2 (6 bases). V lost 4 bases to trimming and J lost 0 bases, with 10 bases between them. Germline assignment: CDR1 LGHDT and CDR2 YNNKEL (reference sequence). CDR3 length: 14 amino acids. Here the CDR3 DNA reads TGTGCCAGCAGCCCCCTAGCGTCCTCCTACGAGCAGTACTTC. It is translated as CASSPLASSYEQYF.

The V and J genes are TRBV5-1 and TRBJ2-7; tentatively, D is TRBD1 (6 bases). The CDR3 is 17 residues long. The V end lost 1 base, the J end lost 2 bases, and 19 bases lay between the germline ends. The V gene's germline CDR1 is SGHRS and CDR2 YFSETQ. DNA for the CDR3: TGCGCCAGCAGCTTGACCCTCCGGACAGATAGTCCCTACGAGCAGTACTTC. Its translation: CASSLTLRTDSPYEQYF.

About this clone: Other DNA sequences in this sample translate to the same CDR3. J is TRBJ1-1 and V is TRBV3-1 (or the pseudogene TRBV3-2); D is unresolved. V lost 0 bases to trimming and J lost 2 bases, with 7 bases between them. This CDR3 comprises 14 residues. CDR1 and CDR2 from the germline V gene are LGHDT and YNNKEL (reference sequence). The CDR3 region has the DNA TGTGCCAGCAGCCAAGATTCGCTTAACACTGAAGCTTTCTTT. The encoded protein is CASSQDSLNTEAFF.